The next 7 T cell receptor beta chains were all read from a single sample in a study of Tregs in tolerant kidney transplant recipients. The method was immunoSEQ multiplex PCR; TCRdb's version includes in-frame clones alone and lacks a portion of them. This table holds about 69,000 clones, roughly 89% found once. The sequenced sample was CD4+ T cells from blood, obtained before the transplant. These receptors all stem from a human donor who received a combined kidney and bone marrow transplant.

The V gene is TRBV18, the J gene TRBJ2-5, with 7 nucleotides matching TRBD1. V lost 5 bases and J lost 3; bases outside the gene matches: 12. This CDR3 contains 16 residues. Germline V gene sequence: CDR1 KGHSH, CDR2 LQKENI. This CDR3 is CASSGTGAFVEETQYF. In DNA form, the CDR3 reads TGTGCCAGCTCAGGAACAGGGGCATTTGTGGAAGAGACCCAGTACTTC.

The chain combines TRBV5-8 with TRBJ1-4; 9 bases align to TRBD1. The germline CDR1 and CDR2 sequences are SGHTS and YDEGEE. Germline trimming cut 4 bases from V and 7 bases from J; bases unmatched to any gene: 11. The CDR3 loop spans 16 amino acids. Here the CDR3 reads CASSSLQGAGGEKLFF. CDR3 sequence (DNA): TGTGCCAGCAGCAGCCTACAGGGGGCTGGAGGTGAAAAACTGTTTTTT.

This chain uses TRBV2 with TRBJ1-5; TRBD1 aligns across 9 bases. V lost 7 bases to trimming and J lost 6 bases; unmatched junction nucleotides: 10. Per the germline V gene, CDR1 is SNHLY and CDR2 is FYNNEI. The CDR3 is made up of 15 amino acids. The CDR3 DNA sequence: TGTGCCAGCAAAGGATCCGGGACAGGGACTCAGCCCCAGCATTTT. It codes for CASKGSGTGTQPQHF. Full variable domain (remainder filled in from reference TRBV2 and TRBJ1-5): EPEVTQTPSHQVTQMGQEVILRCVPISNHLYFYWYRQILGQKVEFLVSFYNNEISEKSEIFDDQFSVERPDGSNFTLKIRSTKLEDSAMYFCASKGSGTGTQPQHFGDGTRLSIL.

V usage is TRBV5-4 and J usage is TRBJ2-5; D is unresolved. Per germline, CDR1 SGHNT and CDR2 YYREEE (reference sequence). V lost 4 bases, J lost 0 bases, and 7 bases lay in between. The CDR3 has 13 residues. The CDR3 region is CASSPNNQETQYF. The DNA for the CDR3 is TGTGCCAGCAGCCCTAATAACCAAGAGACCCAGTACTTC.

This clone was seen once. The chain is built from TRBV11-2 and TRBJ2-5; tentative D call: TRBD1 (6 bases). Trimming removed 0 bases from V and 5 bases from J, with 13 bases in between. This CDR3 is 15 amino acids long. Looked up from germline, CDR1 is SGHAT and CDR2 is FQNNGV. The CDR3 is CASSLEVTGTETQYF. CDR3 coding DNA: TGTGCCAGCAGCTTAGAGGTCACAGGGACGGAGACCCAGTACTTC.

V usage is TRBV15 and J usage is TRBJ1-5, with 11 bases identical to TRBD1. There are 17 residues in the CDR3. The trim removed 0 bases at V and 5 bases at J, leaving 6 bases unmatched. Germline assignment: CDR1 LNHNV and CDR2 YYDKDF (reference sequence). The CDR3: CATSRDPPGQGDQPQHF. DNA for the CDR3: TGTGCCACCAGCAGAGATCCACCGGGACAGGGGGATCAGCCCCAGCATTTT.

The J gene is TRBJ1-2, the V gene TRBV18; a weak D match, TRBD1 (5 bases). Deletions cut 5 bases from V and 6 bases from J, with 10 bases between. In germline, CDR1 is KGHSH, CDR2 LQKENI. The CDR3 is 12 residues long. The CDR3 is CASSTGVNGYTF. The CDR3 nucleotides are TGTGCCAGCTCAACGGGGGTAAATGGCTACACCTTC.